What follows describes a single TCR beta chain. This sample is drawn from a study of CD8 T cells in Susac syndrome. From blood CD8+ and CD4+ T cells, the TCR beta chain was sequenced. The RNA, about 0.45 to 1 ug, was put through reverse transcription using random hexamers. From the immunoSEQ multiplex PCR reads, TCRdb called clonotypes with MiXCR, one entry per CDR3 protein. The table lists 180,000 or so distinct CDR3 sequences, 90% to 96% of them singletons, with around 0.093% in the top ten. This CDR3 contains 16 residues. Trimming removed 4 bases at V and 4 bases at J, with 18 bases between. Looked up from germline, CDR1 is SGDLS and CDR2 is YYNGEE.

Material for sequencing was CD4+ T cells from PBMCs. The V call is TRBV9, the J call TRBJ1-3; D not certain. The clonotype originates from a human donor with multiple sclerosis. This chain's CDR3 is CASSFRPGTLGNTIYF. The CDR3 coding sequence is TGTGCCAGCAGCTTCCGGCCCGGTACGCTAGGAAACACCATATATTTT. Together with reference TRBV9 and TRBJ1-3, the CDR3 gives the full variable domain: DSGVTQTPKHLITATGQRVTLRCSPRSGDLSVYWYQQSLDQGLQFLIQYYNGEERAKGNILERFSAQQFPDLHSELNLSSLELGDSALYFCASSFRPGTLGNTIYFGEGSWLTVV.